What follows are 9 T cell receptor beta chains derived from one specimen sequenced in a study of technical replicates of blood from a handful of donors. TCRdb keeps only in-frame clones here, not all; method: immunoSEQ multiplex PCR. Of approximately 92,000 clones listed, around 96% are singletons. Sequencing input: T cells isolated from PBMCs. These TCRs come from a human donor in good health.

Here the CDR3 reads CASIGTSGNQGEQFF. For the CDR3, the DNA is TGTGCCAGCATCGGGACTAGCGGGAATCAGGGTGAGCAGTTCTTC. The chain links TRBV11-2 to TRBJ2-1, with 13 positions matching TRBD2. The CDR3 covers 15 residues. The trim removed 7 bases at V and 9 bases at J, leaving 9 bases unmatched. Per the germline V gene, CDR1 is SGHAT and CDR2 is FQNNGV. The full variable domain, in which reference TRBV11-2 and TRBJ2-1 provide the parts outside the CDR3, is EAGVAQSPRYKIIEKRQSVAFWCNPISGHATLYWYQQILGQGPKLLIQFQNNGVVDDSQLPKDRFSAERLKGVDSTLKIQPAKLEDSAVYLCASIGTSGNQGEQFFGPGTRLTVL.

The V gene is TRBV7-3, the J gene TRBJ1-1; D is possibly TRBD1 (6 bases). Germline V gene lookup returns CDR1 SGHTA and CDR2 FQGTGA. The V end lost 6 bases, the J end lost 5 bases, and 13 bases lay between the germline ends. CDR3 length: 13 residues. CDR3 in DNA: TGTGCCAGCAGTTCAGACAGGTTAACTGAAGCTTTCTTT. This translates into CASSSDRLTEAFF.

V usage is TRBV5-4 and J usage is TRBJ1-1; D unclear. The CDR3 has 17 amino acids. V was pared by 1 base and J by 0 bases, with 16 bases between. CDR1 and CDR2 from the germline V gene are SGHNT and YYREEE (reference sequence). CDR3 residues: CASSLFGEVAMNTEAFF. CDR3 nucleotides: TGTGCCAGCAGCTTGTTCGGCGAGGTAGCGATGAACACTGAAGCTTTCTTT.

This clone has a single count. The CDR3 here is CASSGSYGYTF. The CDR3 nucleotides are TGTGCCAGCAGTGGGAGCTATGGCTACACCTTC. This chain joins TRBV2 and TRBJ1-2, with D uncertain. The CDR3 runs 11 residues. V was pared by 4 bases and J by 4 bases, with 4 bases between. The germline V gene encodes CDR1 SNHLY and CDR2 FYNNEI.

The CDR3 sequence: CASSLAGAGNEKLFF. The CDR3 DNA reads TGCGCCAGCAGCTTGGCAGGGGCGGGCAATGAAAAACTGTTTTTT. The genes are TRBV5-1 and TRBJ1-4; tentatively, D is TRBD1 (6 bases). Trimming cost V 0 bases and J 5 bases, with 11 bases left between them. The CDR3 sequence is 15 residues long. Germline values: CDR1 SGHRS, CDR2 YFSETQ. Full variable domain (missing parts from reference TRBV5-1 and TRBJ1-4): KAGVTQTPRYLIKTRGQQVTLSCSPISGHRSVSWYQQTPGQGLQFLFEYFSETQRNKGNFPGRFSGRQFSNSRSEMNVSTLELGDSALYLCASSLAGAGNEKLFFGSGTQLSVL.

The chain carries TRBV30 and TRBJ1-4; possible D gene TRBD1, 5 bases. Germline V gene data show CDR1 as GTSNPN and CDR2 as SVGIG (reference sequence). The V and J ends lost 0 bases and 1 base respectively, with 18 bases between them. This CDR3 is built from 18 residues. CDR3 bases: TGTGCCTGGAGTGTTTTTAGCTGGGGGGTCGGAACTAATGAAAAACTGTTTTTT. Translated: CAWSVFSWGVGTNEKLFF.

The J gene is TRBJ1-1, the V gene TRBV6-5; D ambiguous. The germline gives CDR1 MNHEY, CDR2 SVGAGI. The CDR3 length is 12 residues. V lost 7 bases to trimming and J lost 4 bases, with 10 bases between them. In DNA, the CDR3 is TGTGCCAGCACCGACCGGGGCACTGAAGCTTTCTTT. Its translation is CASTDRGTEAFF.

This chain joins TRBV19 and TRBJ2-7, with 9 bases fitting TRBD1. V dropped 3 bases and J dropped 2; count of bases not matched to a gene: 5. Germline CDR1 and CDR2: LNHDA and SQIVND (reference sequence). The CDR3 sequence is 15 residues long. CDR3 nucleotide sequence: TGTGCCAGTAGTATCCCGGGACAGGGCACCTACGAGCAGTACTTC. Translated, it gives CASSIPGQGTYEQYF.

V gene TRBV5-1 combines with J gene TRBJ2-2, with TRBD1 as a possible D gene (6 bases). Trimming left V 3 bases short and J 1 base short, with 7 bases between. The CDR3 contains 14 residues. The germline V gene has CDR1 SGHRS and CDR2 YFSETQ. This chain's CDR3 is CASSSGQNTGELFF. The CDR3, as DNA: TGCGCCAGCAGCTCGGGACAGAACACCGGGGAGCTGTTTTTT.